This T cell receptor (beta chain) was captured by sequencing in a study of T cell responses to AZD1222 COVID-19 vaccine. The data were produced by immunoSEQ multiplex PCR, yet TCRdb's version contains in-frame clones alone and is incomplete. The data contain about 130,000 clones, about 90% of them singletons. General study results and limits: Donors were chiefly white British, with a greater number of females, and clonal diversity was perhaps underestimated. Baseline serology detected seropositivity in only six AZD1222 recipients. Targets within unmutated variant regions were reportedly found for nearly half of spike-specific TCRs.

V was cut by 6 bases and J by 3 bases, with 20 bases left in between. There are 16 residues in the CDR3. CDR1 SGHTA and CDR2 FQGTGA come from the germline V gene. As to this clone: Its target is unknown.

It was second doses at about 4 or about 12 weeks that were pooled. The sample in question was peripheral blood, obtained 28 days after the second AZD1222 dose. The clonotype originates from an adult who received the AZD1222 COVID-19 vaccine. The chain has TRBV7-3 and TRBJ1-2; D is ambiguous. The CDR3 DNA reads as TGTGCCAGCAGACAACTAAGGTACCCGGGCGACTATGGCTACACCTTC. Translating it yields CASRQLRYPGDYGYTF.